The TCR beta chain described here comes from a study of T cell responses to AZD1222 COVID-19 vaccine. Repertoires were generated with immunoSEQ multiplex PCR, while TCRdb's copy carries only in-frame clones and drops some. The table lists about 130,000 clones, 88% of them singletons. Germline CDR1 reads LNHNV; CDR2 reads YYDKDF (reference sequence). The CDR3 extends over 14 amino acids. The germline V and J ends were trimmed by 2 bases and 6 bases, with 13 bases remaining between them. Sequenced here: peripheral blood, sampled 28 days after the second AZD1222 dose. The receptor comes from an adult who received the AZD1222 COVID-19 vaccine. This chain uses TRBV15 with TRBJ1-2; D unclear. CDR3 sequence (DNA): TGTGCCACCAGCAGACACTACGACCCCGATGGCTACACCTTC. Residues: CATSRHYDPDGYTF.